The 28 T cell receptor beta chains reported below all come from one sample, sequenced in a study of a mutant IDH1 vaccine in newly diagnosed glioma. The antigens for these receptors are not known. Method: immunoSEQ multiplex PCR; TCRdb's copy keeps in-frame clones and lacks some. This table holds 9,500 to 12,000 clones, roughly 88% found once. As for time point: week 23, last vaccination. The study gave 300 ug of mutant IDH1 20-mer peptide per vaccine dose, with topical imiquimod. The source material was PBMCs, sampled from a glioma patient whose treatment included an IDH1 peptide vaccine. The receptor set was obtained from a woman aged 40 to 55 with glioma. Some clones in this sample may be carry-over from other donors' samples.

The J gene is TRBJ2-3, the V gene TRBV6-1, with 10 bases that match TRBD1. The DNA matches TRBJ1-5 better at its end, which makes the J call doubtful. The CDR3 extends over 18 amino acids. Germline V gene sequence: CDR1 MNHNS, CDR2 SASEGT. CDR3 in amino acids: CASSVVGTGAYLTDTQHF. For the CDR3, the DNA is TGTGCCAGCAGTGTTGTAGGGACAGGGGCCTACCTCACGGATACGCAGCATTTT.

This clone was found once. V gene TRBV7-9 combines with J gene TRBJ1-1; TRBD1 matches at 11 bases. In germline, CDR1 is SEHNR, CDR2 FQNEAQ (reference sequence). CDR3 length: 19 amino acids. Losses at the gene ends were 7 bases for V and 1 base for J; bases not matched to a gene: 17. The CDR3, as DNA: TGTGCCAGCAACAGAGGACTTGGGACAGGGGGTATGACGAACACTGAAGCTTTCTTT. Translation gives CASNRGLGTGGMTNTEAFF.

The chain carries TRBV9 and TRBJ1-1; D is perhaps TRBD1 (5 bases). Germline V gene lookup returns CDR1 SGDLS and CDR2 YYNGEE. The V end lost 4 bases, the J end lost 5 bases, and 15 bases lay between the germline ends. The CDR3 is 14 amino acids. The CDR3 DNA follows: TGTGCCAGCAGCACTTCGGGGGGAAGAACTGAAGCTTTCTTT. Encoded protein: CASSTSGGRTEAFF.

V usage is TRBV29-1 and J usage is TRBJ2-1, with a possible D match to TRBD2 (5 bases). V gave up 4 bases and J gave up 7 bases, with 17 bases separating them. CDR1 and CDR2 from the germline V gene are SQVTM and ANQGSEA. The CDR3 is 14 residues long. The CDR3, as DNA: TGCAGCGTTGCCCCCCTGGGAGCCCAGAATGAGCAGTTCTTC. Its protein is CSVAPLGAQNEQFF.

The CDR3 here is CASSDRGNYGYTF. The CDR3 DNA reads as TGTGCCAGCAGTGATAGGGGGAACTATGGCTACACCTTC. V gene TRBV28 combines with J gene TRBJ1-2; D might be TRBD1 (6 bases). The CDR3 is 13 amino acids. V dropped 5 bases and J dropped 2 bases, with 9 bases sitting between them. CDR1 is MDHEN, CDR2 SYDVKM, per germline.

The chain combines TRBV7-2 with TRBJ2-2, with TRBD1 identical over 7 bases. This CDR3 region has 14 residues. V gave up 10 bases and J gave up 2 bases; unmatched junction bases: 7. Germline CDR1 and CDR2: SGHTA and FQGNSA. The CDR3 loop reads CATKQGLNTGELFF. DNA of the CDR3: TGTGCCACAAAACAGGGGCTTAACACCGGGGAGCTGTTTTTT.

The rearrangement joins TRBV6-1 to TRBJ2-4, with D possibly being TRBD1 (6 bases). The V gene's germline CDR1 is MNHNS and CDR2 SASEGT. The CDR3 spans 13 residues. V was clipped by 8 bases and J by 7 bases, with 15 bases between them. The CDR3: CASWVGAGNIQYF. The CDR3 DNA reads TGTGCCAGCTGGGTGGGGGCAGGGAACATTCAGTACTTC.

This chain joins TRBV27 and TRBJ1-2; 11 nucleotides agree with TRBD1. The CDR3 extends over 15 amino acids. The germline V gene encodes CDR1 MNHEY and CDR2 SMNVEV (reference sequence). The CDR3 region is CATRSLGQGAGGYTF. CDR3 in DNA: TGTGCTACCAGATCCCTAGGACAGGGGGCGGGTGGCTACACCTTC.

The rearrangement links TRBV7-9 to TRBJ1-1; D ambiguous. V shed 7 bases and J shed 5 bases, with 14 bases lying between them. CDR3 size: 13 residues. CDR1 is SEHNR and CDR2 is FQNEAQ in the germline V gene (reference sequence). This chain's CDR3 is CASTESILTEAFF. The CDR3 DNA is TGTGCCAGCACAGAGAGCATCCTGACTGAAGCTTTCTTT. The full variable domain, with the rest looked up from reference TRBV7-9 and TRBJ1-1, is DTGVSQNPRHKITKRGQNVTFRCDPISEHNRLYWYRQTLGQGPEFLTYFQNEAQLEKSRLLSDRFSAERPKGSFSTLEIQRTEQGDSAMYLCASTESILTEAFFGQGTRLTVV.

The chain employs TRBV27 and TRBJ2-1, with TRBD2 as a possible D gene (6 bases). Germline V gene lookup returns CDR1 MNHEY and CDR2 SMNVEV (reference sequence). Trimming took 7 bases from V and 6 from J, leaving 16 bases between them. This CDR3 spans 14 amino acids. The CDR3 is CASTFRDGGNEQFF. CDR3 nucleotide sequence: TGTGCCAGCACCTTTAGGGACGGGGGCAATGAGCAGTTCTTC.

The genes are TRBV7-3 and TRBJ2-1; D is uncertain. The germline gives CDR1 SGHTA, CDR2 FQGTGA. CDR3 size: 13 residues. V lost 1 base and J 2 bases, leaving 3 bases between the germline ends. As DNA, the CDR3 is TGTGCCAGCAGCTTAAACGCCTACAATGAGCAGTTCTTC. Protein sequence: CASSLNAYNEQFF.

This clone has only one observation. The chain carries TRBV4-2 and TRBJ1-1; 7 positions match TRBD1. The CDR3 loop spans 15 amino acids. Germline CDR1 and CDR2: LGHNA and YNFKEQ. V was pared by 1 base and J by 0 bases, with 2 bases of the junction left unmatched. CDR3 in amino acids: CASSQVGQMNTEAFF. CDR3 DNA: TGTGCCAGCAGCCAAGTGGGACAGATGAACACTGAAGCTTTCTTT.

The chain joins TRBV27 to TRBJ2-7; possible D gene TRBD2, 5 bases. In germline, CDR1 is MNHEY, CDR2 SMNVEV (reference sequence). The CDR3 length is 13 residues. Trimming removed 3 bases from V and 3 bases from J, with 9 bases in between. The CDR3 region has the DNA TGTGCCAGCAGTTTCGGACGGGGCTACGAGCAGTACTTC. Translated, it gives CASSFGRGYEQYF.

The gene calls are TRBV10-3 and TRBJ1-5; D is perhaps TRBD1 (5 bases). Between the trimmed V and J ends, which lost 3 bases and 4 bases, there was a span of 13 bases. The CDR3 runs 15 residues. Germline loops: CDR1 ENHRY, CDR2 SYGVKD. CDR3: CAISDLATDNQPQHF. The CDR3 nucleotides are TGTGCCATCAGTGATTTGGCGACAGATAATCAGCCCCAGCATTTT.

This clone was detected once. The chain combines TRBV2 with TRBJ2-4; no definite D call. Germline CDR1 and CDR2: SNHLY and FYNNEI. V was cut by 2 bases and J by 15 bases, with 11 bases left in between. The CDR3 is 11 amino acids. Here the CDR3 reads CASSETWEAYF. The CDR3 DNA reads TGTGCCAGCAGTGAAACTTGGGAAGCGTACTTC.

The rearrangement uses TRBV5-1 and TRBJ2-1; 15 positions match TRBD2. The CDR3 consists of 16 residues. The trim removed 5 bases at V and 7 bases at J, leaving 7 bases unmatched. In germline, CDR1 is SGHRS, CDR2 YFSETQ. Written as DNA, the CDR3 is TGCGCCAGCAGTTGGACTAGCGGGGGGGCGGGTAATGAGCAGTTCTTC. As protein: CASSWTSGGAGNEQFF.

The rearrangement uses TRBV6-5 and TRBJ2-7, with 7 bases that match TRBD2. Germline V gene sequence: CDR1 MNHEY, CDR2 SVGAGI. There are 13 residues in the CDR3. V lost 8 bases to trimming and J lost 3 bases; unmatched junction nucleotides: 7. CDR3 in DNA: TGTGCCAGCGGGCAAATAGCGGGCTACGAGCAGTACTTC. Amino acid sequence: CASGQIAGYEQYF.

The genes are TRBV7-8 and TRBJ1-5; no reliable D call. The germline V gene has CDR1 SGHVS and CDR2 FQNEAQ. V was clipped by 0 bases and J by 7 bases, with 10 bases between them. This CDR3 is built from 14 residues. CDR3 residues: CASSLAGASQPQHF. DNA of the CDR3: TGTGCCAGCAGCTTAGCCGGAGCCAGCCAGCCCCAGCATTTT.

The chain combines TRBV28 with TRBJ2-1; TRBD1 aligns across 10 bases. The CDR3 runs 15 residues. V lost 2 bases, J lost 13 bases, and 11 bases stayed unmatched. Germline V lookup: CDR1 MDHEN, CDR2 SYDVKM. The CDR3 DNA follows: TGTGCCAGCAGTTTAGGCGGGACAGGGGAGAGGGCTCAGTTCTTC. This translates into CASSLGGTGERAQFF.

J is TRBJ2-6 and V is TRBV27; possible D gene TRBD1, 6 bases. V was cut by 1 base and J by 1 base, with 17 bases left in between. The CDR3 loop spans 19 amino acids. The V gene's germline CDR1 is MNHEY and CDR2 SMNVEV (reference sequence). In DNA form, the CDR3 reads TGTGCCAGCAGTTTATTAGGGGGAGACGGAACATCTGGGGCCAACGTCCTGACTTTC. Its protein is CASSLLGGDGTSGANVLTF.

The V call is TRBV2, the J call TRBJ2-1; 8 bases fit TRBD1. CDR3 length equals 16 residues. The V and J ends lost 0 bases and 4 bases, in that order; junction bases with no gene match: 5. Germline V gives CDR1 SNHLY, CDR2 FYNNEI. The CDR3 loop reads CASSEAWTGRYNEQFF. CDR3 coding DNA: TGTGCCAGCAGTGAAGCCTGGACAGGGAGGTACAATGAGCAGTTCTTC.

The chain has TRBV6-5 and TRBJ2-5, with 8 bases identical to TRBD2. J lost 5 bases, V lost 0 bases, and 5 bases had no gene match. The V gene's germline CDR1 is MNHEY and CDR2 SVGAGI. The CDR3 extends over 15 amino acids. For the CDR3, the DNA is TGTGCCAGCAGTTACTCGCTGGGACTAGGGGAGACCCAGTACTTC. It translates to CASSYSLGLGETQYF.

Concerning this clone itself: The same CDR3 can be traced to other DNA sequences in this sample. V and J are TRBV4-1 and TRBJ1-1; 7 bases match TRBD1. J lost 5 bases, V lost 0 bases, and 6 bases had no gene match. The CDR3 loop spans 15 amino acids. CDR1 and CDR2 (germline): MGHRA, YSYEKL. CDR3 nucleotide sequence: TGCGCCAGCAGCCAAGAGGACAGGTGGAGGACTGAAGCTTTCTTT. It codes for CASSQEDRWRTEAFF.

V gene TRBV2 combines with J gene TRBJ2-1; possible D gene TRBD2, 5 bases. Germline values: CDR1 SNHLY, CDR2 FYNNEI. The CDR3 consists of 12 residues. V lost 4 bases and J 10 bases, leaving 11 bases between the germline ends. The DNA of the CDR3 is TGTGCCAGCAGTGTAGGCGGGCGGGAGCAGTTCTTC. Its protein is CASSVGGREQFF. The whole variable domain, remainder taken from reference TRBV2 and TRBJ2-1, is EPEVTQTPSHQVTQMGQEVILRCVPISNHLYFYWYRQILGQKVEFLVSFYNNEISEKSEIFDDQFSVERPDGSNFTLKIRSTKLEDSAMYFCASSVGGREQFFGPGTRLTVL.

The chain couples TRBV7-9 to TRBJ2-2, with 11 bases that match TRBD2. V was clipped by 5 bases and J by 6 bases; unmatched bases: 8. The CDR3 is 16 amino acids. CDR1 is SEHNR, CDR2 FQNEAQ, per germline (reference sequence). CDR3 DNA sequence: TGTGCCAGCAGCCATAGCGGGAGGGCGGCTGCCGGGGAGCTGTTTTTT. Encoded protein: CASSHSGRAAAGELFF. Full variable domain (remainder filled in from reference TRBV7-9 and TRBJ2-2): DTGVSQNPRHKITKRGQNVTFRCDPISEHNRLYWYRQTLGQGPEFLTYFQNEAQLEKSRLLSDRFSAERPKGSFSTLEIQRTEQGDSAMYLCASSHSGRAAAGELFFGEGSRLTVL.

In this sample, this clone turned up a few times. Compared with germline, one end of the junction differs, possibly owing to a read error. The chain combines TRBV29-1 with TRBJ1-1; D is unresolved. The germline V gene encodes CDR1 SQVTM and CDR2 ANQGSEA. The CDR3 contains 10 residues. CDR3 protein: CSVENIEAFF. The CDR3 DNA is TGCAGCGTTGAAAACATTGAAGCTTTCTTT.

This rearrangement joins TRBV27 to TRBJ2-3; D is tentatively TRBD1 or TRBD2 (6 bases each). Germline loops: CDR1 MNHEY, CDR2 SMNVEV (reference sequence). The CDR3 spans 16 residues. With 2 bases removed from V and 4 bases from J, the gap between germline ends came to 16 bases. This chain's CDR3 is CASSLRSGAGPDTQYF. Written as DNA, the CDR3 is TGTGCCAGCAGTTTAAGATCGGGGGCGGGGCCAGATACGCAGTATTTT.

The genes are TRBV7-2 and TRBJ2-4; D perhaps matches TRBD2 (6 bases). Germline V gene sequence: CDR1 SGHTA, CDR2 FQGNSA. The CDR3 loop spans 16 amino acids. The V end lost 1 base, the J end lost 12 bases, and 22 bases lay between the germline ends. CDR3 nucleotide sequence: TGTGCCAGCAGCTTAGTAAACGCCCCGGGAGCCTCCTATCAGTACTTC. It translates to CASSLVNAPGASYQYF.